A selection of T cell receptor beta chains follows, all from one sample in a study of identical twins' blood T cells. MiXCR, run by TCRdb on the 5' RACE reads, gives a single entry per CDR3 protein. This table holds hundreds of thousands of distinct CDR3 sequences, approximately 30% found once. The sample consisted of PBMCs. Source of these receptors: a woman aged 18-49 years in good health. The CDR3 runs from the conserved cysteine through the conserved F or W. A D gene is named only where the DNA matches it firmly. Size is omitted from some rows. Given values are once, few, many or a class for expanded clones.

clone size	V gene	D gene	J gene	CDR3 DNA	CDR3 protein
NA	TRBV13	NA	TRBJ2-2	TGTGCCAGCAGTATGGCCGGGGAGCTGTTTTTT	CASSMAGELFF
NA	TRBV9	NA	TRBJ1-1	TGTGCCAGCAGCTTAGGACAGTTCAGTGAAGCTTTCTTT	CASSLGQFSEAFF
NA	TRBV6-2/TRBV6-3	NA	TRBJ1-1	TGTGCCAGCAGTTATTTCGGTCGGGAGAACACTGAAGCTTTCTTT	CASSYFGRENTEAFF
NA	TRBV7-8	TRBD2	TRBJ2-1	TGTGCCAGCAGCTTTTCTAGCGGACCCTCCTACAATGAGCAGTTCTTC	CASSFSSGPSYNEQFF
NA	TRBV20-1	NA	TRBJ1-1	TGCAGTGCTAGTGAGGCGGGACGGCGGGACACTGAAGCTTTCTTT	CSASEAGRRDTEAFF
NA	TRBV5-1	TRBD1	TRBJ1-5	TGCGCCAGCAGCAAGACAGGGGCCCAGCCCCAGCATTTT	CASSKTGAQPQHF
NA	TRBV19	NA	TRBJ1-5	TGTGCCAGTAGGCGGGGCAGTGGTACTGTATTCGGCAATCAGCCCCAGCATTTT	CASRRGSGTVFGNQPQHF
few	TRBV6-6	NA	TRBJ2-3	TGTGCCAGCAAAGGGCTTGGAGGAGATACGCAGTATTTT	CASKGLGGDTQYF
few	TRBV7-9	NA	TRBJ1-1	TGTGCCAGCAGCTTATCAGGGGTCACTGAAGCTTTCTTT	CASSLSGVTEAFF
NA	TRBV5-4	NA	TRBJ2-3	TGTGCCAGCAAAAACAGGGCCAGAGACACAGATACGCAGTATTTT	CASKNRARDTDTQYF
NA	TRBV29-1	NA	TRBJ2-5	TGCAGCGCATCTGACAGCTGGGAGACCCAGCACTTC	CSASDSWETQHF
few	TRBV20-1	NA	TRBJ1-5	TGCAGTGCTTACGGACCGAATAGCAATCAGCCCCAGCATTTT	CSAYGPNSNQPQHF
many	TRBV29-1	TRBD1	TRBJ1-2	TGCAGCGTTGGGACAGGGGGCGGCTACACCTTC	CSVGTGGGYTF
few	TRBV30	NA	TRBJ2-1	TGTGCCTGGAGTGCGGGCACGAGCTCCTACAATGAGCAGTTCTTC	CAWSAGTSSYNEQFF
NA	TRBV27	NA	TRBJ1-1	TGTGCCAGCAGTTCCTACAGGGCCACGAACACTGAAGCTTTCTTT	CASSSYRATNTEAFF
NA	TRBV9	NA	TRBJ1-1	TGTGCCAGCAGCGGGATGGAGGTCGGAGTCCAGAACACTGAAGCTTTCTTT	CASSGMEVGVQNTEAFF
NA	TRBV23-1	NA	TRBJ2-7	TGCGCCAGCAGTCGGAAGCACTCCTACGAGCAGTACTTC	CASSRKHSYEQYF
NA	TRBV29-1	TRBD1	TRBJ1-1	TGCAGCGCCAGCGACAGGGGAGGCACTGAAGCTTTCTTT	CSASDRGGTEAFF
NA	TRBV9	NA	TRBJ2-1	TGTGCCAGCAGCGTAGGCGGAGAGTCCTACAATGAGCAGTTCTTC	CASSVGGESYNEQFF
many	TRBV29-1	NA	TRBJ1-1	TGCAGCGTTGACCCCAGGGTGAACACTGAAGCTTTCTTT	CSVDPRVNTEAFF
NA	TRBV20-1	NA	TRBJ2-7	TGCAGTGCCGGAAGCCACTACGAGCAGTACTTC	CSAGSHYEQYF
once	TRBV19	TRBD2	TRBJ2-1	TGTGCCAGTATTATAACACCAAACAGCGGGGAGCAGTTATTC	CASIITPNSGEQLF
few	TRBV7-9	NA	TRBJ1-1	TGTGCCAGCAGCTCTCACAGGGTAGACACTGAAGCTTTCTTT	CASSSHRVDTEAFF
NA	TRBV6-2/TRBV6-3	NA	TRBJ1-1	TGTGCCAGCAGTTACGGGGGGCAGGGCACTGAAGCTTTCTTT	CASSYGGQGTEAFF
NA	TRBV11-2	NA	TRBJ1-2	TGTGCCAGCAGCTCGATCAGGGGAAAGAACTATGGCTACACCTTC	CASSSIRGKNYGYTF
few	TRBV2	NA	TRBJ1-1	TGTGCCAGCAGTGAGGAACGGAACACTGAAGCTTTCTTT	CASSEERNTEAFF
many	TRBV29-1	TRBD1	TRBJ1-2	TGCAGCGTGGCCGGGACAGACGATGGCTACACCTTC	CSVAGTDDGYTF
NA	TRBV5-1	TRBD1	TRBJ1-1	TGCGCCAGCAGCTTATGGGCACGGGACAGTGGAACTGAAGCTTTCTTT	CASSLWARDSGTEAFF
NA	TRBV19	TRBD2	TRBJ2-3	TGTGCCAGTAGTATAGTAGCGGGGTACACAGATACGCAGTATTTT	CASSIVAGYTDTQYF
few	TRBV27	NA	TRBJ1-2	TGTGCCAGCAGTTTTACCGGGACGGCAAACTATGGCTACACCTTC	CASSFTGTANYGYTF
NA	TRBV29-1	TRBD1	TRBJ1-2	TGCAGCGTCCCGACCGGCACAGGGGGTGATTTTGGCTACACCTTC	CSVPTGTGGDFGYTF
many	TRBV10-3	NA	TRBJ2-1	TGTGCCACCGTCTCCTACAATGAGCAGTTCTTC	CATVSYNEQFF
NA	TRBV20-1	NA	TRBJ1-5	TGCAGTGCTACGAAGACAGCTAATAGCAATCAGCCCCAGCATTTT	CSATKTANSNQPQHF
NA	TRBV5-1	TRBD1	TRBJ1-1	TGCGCCAGCAGGCTGACAGGGGCGCAAGCTTTCTTT	CASRLTGAQAFF
NA	TRBV3-1	NA	TRBJ2-1	TGTGCCGGCAGCCAAGATTTAACAGATTTCTACAATGAGCAGTTCTTC	CAGSQDLTDFYNEQFF
few	TRBV4-1	NA	TRBJ1-2	TGCGCCAGCAGCCAAGACCCGGGGTTGCCCTATGGCTACACCTTC	CASSQDPGLPYGYTF
many	TRBV20-1	TRBD2	TRBJ2-1	TGCAGTGCTAGGGGAACTAGCGGGGGGGCCCTTAATGAGCAGTTCTTC	CSARGTSGGALNEQFF
NA	TRBV3-1	NA	TRBJ1-2	TGTGCCAGCAGCCACGGACAGTCGGGAGAGAGGGATGGCTACACCTTC	CASSHGQSGERDGYTF
few	TRBV19	TRBD1	TRBJ1-2	TGTGCCAGTAGTATCACAGGGGCCAACTATGGCTACACCTTC	CASSITGANYGYTF
few	TRBV3-1	TRBD1	TRBJ1-6	TGTGCCAGCAGCCACGGGACAGGGGAATCACCCCTCCACTTT	CASSHGTGESPLHF
NA	TRBV5-1	NA	TRBJ1-2	TGCGCCAGCAGCTTGGATCCAGGGGAACACTATGGCTACACCTTC	CASSLDPGEHYGYTF
few	TRBV14	NA	TRBJ2-3	TGTGCCAGCAGCCAAGGGACAGACGTAAGAGCAGATACGCAGTATTTT	CASSQGTDVRADTQYF